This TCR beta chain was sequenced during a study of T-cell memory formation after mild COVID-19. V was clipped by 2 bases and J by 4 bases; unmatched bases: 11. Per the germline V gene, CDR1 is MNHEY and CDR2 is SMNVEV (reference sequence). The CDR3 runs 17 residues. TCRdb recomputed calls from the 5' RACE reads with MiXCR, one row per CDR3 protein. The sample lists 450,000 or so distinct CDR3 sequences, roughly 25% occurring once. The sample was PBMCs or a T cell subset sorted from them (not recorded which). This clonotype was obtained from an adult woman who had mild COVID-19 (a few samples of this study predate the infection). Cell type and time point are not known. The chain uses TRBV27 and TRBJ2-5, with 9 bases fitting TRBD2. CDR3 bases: TGTGCCAGCAGTTTAAGTGGGTTAGCGGGAGATAGAGAGACCCAGTACTTC. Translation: CASSLSGLAGDRETQYF.